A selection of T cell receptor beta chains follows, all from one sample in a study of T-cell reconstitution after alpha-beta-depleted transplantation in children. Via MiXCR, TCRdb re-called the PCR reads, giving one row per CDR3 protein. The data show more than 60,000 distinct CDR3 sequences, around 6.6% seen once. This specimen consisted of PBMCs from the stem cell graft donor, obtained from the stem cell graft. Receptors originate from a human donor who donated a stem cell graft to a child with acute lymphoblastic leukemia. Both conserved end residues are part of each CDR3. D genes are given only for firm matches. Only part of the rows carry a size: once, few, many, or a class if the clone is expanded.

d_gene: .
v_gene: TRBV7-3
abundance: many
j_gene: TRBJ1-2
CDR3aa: CASSLNRQGYGYTF
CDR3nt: TGTGCCAGCAGCTTAAATCGGCAGGGGTATGGCTACACCTTC

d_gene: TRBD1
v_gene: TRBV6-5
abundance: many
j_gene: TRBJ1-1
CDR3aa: CASSYSSRQGGTEAFF
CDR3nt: TGTGCCAGCAGTTACTCGAGTCGGCAGGGGGGCACTGAAGCTTTCTTT

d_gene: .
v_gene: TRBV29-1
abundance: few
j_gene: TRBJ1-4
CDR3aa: CSVEEDPNEKLFF
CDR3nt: TGCAGCGTTGAAGAGGACCCTAATGAAAAACTGTTTTTT

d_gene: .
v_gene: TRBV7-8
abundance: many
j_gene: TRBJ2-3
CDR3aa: CASSPGAFRDTQYF
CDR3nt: TGTGCCAGCAGTCCCGGGGCCTTCAGAGATACGCAGTATTTT

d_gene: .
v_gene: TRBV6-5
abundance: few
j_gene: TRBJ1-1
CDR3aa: CASSHHDGAFF
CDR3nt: TGTGCCAGCAGCCACCATGACGGCGCTTTCTTT

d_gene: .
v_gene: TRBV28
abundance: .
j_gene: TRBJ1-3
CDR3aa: CASSPTLGGNTIYF
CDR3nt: TGTGCCAGCAGTCCGACTCTGGGAGGAAACACCATATATTTT

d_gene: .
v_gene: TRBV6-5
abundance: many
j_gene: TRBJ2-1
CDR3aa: CASSYFQGFEQFF
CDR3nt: TGTGCCAGCAGTTACTTCCAGGGCTTTGAGCAGTTCTTC

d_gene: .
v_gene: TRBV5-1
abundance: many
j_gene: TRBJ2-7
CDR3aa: CASSFGPGEQYF
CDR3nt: TGCGCCAGCAGCTTTGGACCGGGCGAGCAGTACTTC

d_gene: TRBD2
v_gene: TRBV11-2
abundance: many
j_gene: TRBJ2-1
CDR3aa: CASSLEASGKPSGRNEQFF
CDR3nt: TGTGCCAGCAGCTTAGAGGCCTCTGGAAAGCCTAGCGGGCGGAATGAGCAGTTCTTC

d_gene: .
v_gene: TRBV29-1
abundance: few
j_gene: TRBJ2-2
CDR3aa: CSVEVWGQEPNTGELFF
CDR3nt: TGCAGCGTTGAAGTCTGGGGGCAGGAACCGAACACCGGGGAGCTGTTTTTT

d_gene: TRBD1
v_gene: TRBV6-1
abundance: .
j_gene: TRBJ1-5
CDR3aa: CASSEATTGKGNQPQHF
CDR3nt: TGTGCCAGCAGTGAAGCCACGACAGGGAAGGGCAATCAGCCCCAGCATTTT

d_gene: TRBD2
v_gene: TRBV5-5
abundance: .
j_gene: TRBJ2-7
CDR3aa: CASSFLAGDGEQYF
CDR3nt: TGTGCCAGCAGCTTTCTAGCGGGCGACGGCGAGCAGTACTTC

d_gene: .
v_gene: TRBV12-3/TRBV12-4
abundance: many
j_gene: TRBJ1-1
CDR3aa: CASSYLGGGSEAFF
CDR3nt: TGTGCCAGCAGTTACTTAGGTGGCGGATCTGAAGCTTTCTTT

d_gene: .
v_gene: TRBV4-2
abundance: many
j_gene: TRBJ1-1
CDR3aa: CASSQEGRVAQNTEAFF
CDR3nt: TGTGCCAGCAGCCAAGAGGGGAGGGTCGCCCAGAACACTGAAGCTTTCTTT

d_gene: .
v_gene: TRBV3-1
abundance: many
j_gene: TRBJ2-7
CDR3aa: CASSRIPYEQYF
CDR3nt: TGTGCCAGCAGCCGAATCCCCTACGAGCAGTACTTC

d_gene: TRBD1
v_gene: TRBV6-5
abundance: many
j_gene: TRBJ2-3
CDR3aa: CASSYSGTVTDTQYF
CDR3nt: TGTGCCAGCAGTTACTCCGGGACAGTCACAGATACGCAGTATTTT

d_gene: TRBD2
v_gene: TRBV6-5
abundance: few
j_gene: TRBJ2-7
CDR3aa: CASTLAGGGEQYF
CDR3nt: TGTGCCAGCACCTTAGCGGGGGGGGGCGAGCAGTACTTC

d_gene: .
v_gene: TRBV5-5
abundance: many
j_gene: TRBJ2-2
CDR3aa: CASSLLGATGELFF
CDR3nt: TGTGCCAGCAGCTTGTTGGGCGCCACCGGGGAGCTGTTTTTT

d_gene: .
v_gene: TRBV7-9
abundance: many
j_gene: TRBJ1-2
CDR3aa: CASSLAGPQGSGYTF
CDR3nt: TGTGCCAGCAGCTTAGCGGGTCCACAGGGAAGCGGCTACACCTTC

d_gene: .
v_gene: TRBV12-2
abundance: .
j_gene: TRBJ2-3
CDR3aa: CASRSRGGGRTDTQYF
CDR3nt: TGTGCAAGTCGCTCCCGGGGGGGCGGGAGGACAGATACGCAGTATTTT

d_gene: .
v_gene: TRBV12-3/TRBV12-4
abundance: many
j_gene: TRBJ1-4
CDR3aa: CASSSQGPEKLFF
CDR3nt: TGTGCCAGCAGCTCACAGGGTCCTGAAAAACTGTTTTTT

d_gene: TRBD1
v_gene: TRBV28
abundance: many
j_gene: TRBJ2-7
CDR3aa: CASSRGQGAVEQYF
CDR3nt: TGTGCCAGCAGCCGAGGACAGGGGGCGGTCGAGCAGTACTTC

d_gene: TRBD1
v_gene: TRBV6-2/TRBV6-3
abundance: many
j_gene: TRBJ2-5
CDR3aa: CASSPDRGKKKETQYF
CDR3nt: TGTGCCAGCAGTCCGGACAGGGGGAAAAAAAAAGAGACCCAGTACTTC

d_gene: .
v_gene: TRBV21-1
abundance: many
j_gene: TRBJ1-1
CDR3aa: CASSKRWTGNTEAFF
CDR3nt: TGTGCCAGCAGCAAACGCTGGACAGGCAACACTGAAGCTTTCTTT

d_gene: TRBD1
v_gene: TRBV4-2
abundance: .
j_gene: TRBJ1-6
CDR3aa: CASSPGQGWGSPLHF
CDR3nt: TGTGCCAGCAGCCCGGGACAGGGTTGGGGTTCACCCCTCCACTTT

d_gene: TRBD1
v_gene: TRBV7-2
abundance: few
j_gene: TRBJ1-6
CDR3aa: CASSTRTGTNSPLHF
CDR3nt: TGTGCCAGCAGCACCCGGACAGGGACCAATTCACCCCTCCACTTT

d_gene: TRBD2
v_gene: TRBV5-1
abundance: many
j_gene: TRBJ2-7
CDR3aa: CASTLPVHDRGLRLAGVNEQYF
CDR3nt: TGCGCCAGCACCCTCCCCGTACACGACAGGGGGCTAAGACTAGCGGGAGTAAACGAGCAGTACTTC

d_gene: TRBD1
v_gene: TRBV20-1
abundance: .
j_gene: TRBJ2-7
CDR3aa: CSARGDREFYEQYF
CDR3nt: TGCAGTGCTAGAGGGGACAGGGAATTCTACGAGCAGTACTTC

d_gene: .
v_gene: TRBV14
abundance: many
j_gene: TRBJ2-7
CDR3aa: CASSQDAYRSYEQYF
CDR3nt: TGTGCCAGCAGCCAAGACGCATACCGTAGCTACGAGCAGTACTTC

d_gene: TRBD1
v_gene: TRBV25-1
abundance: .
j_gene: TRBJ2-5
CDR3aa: CASSRRGTGYQETQYF
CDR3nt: TGTGCCAGCAGTCGGCGCGGGACAGGGTACCAAGAGACCCAGTACTTC

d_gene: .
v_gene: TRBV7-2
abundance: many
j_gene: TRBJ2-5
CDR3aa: CASSLESKTQYF
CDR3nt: TGTGCCAGCAGCTTAGAGTCGAAGACCCAGTACTTC